Following are 15 T cell receptor beta chains from one sample sequenced in a study of OX40 agonist ivuxolimab in advanced cancers. TCRdb's copy holds only in-frame clones and misses some; the assay was immunoSEQ multiplex PCR. The table lists 50,000 to 65,000 clones, approximately 75% of them singletons, with 0.75% to 0.8% in the top ten. The sample here was CD4+ or CD8+ T cells sorted from blood, taken in a trial of the OX40 agonist ivuxolimab. The receptor source for this set is an adult with an advanced solid tumor such as melanoma, head and neck, liver or kidney cancer.

In DNA form, the CDR3 reads TGCGCCAGCAACTCTAGGGAGGTAAAGGGTGGCTACACCTTC. The encoded protein is CASNSREVKGGYTF. This chain uses TRBV23-1 with TRBJ1-2; D not resolved. TRBV23-1 is given ORF status, its function remaining uncertain. V lost 7 bases and J 7 bases, leaving 19 bases between the germline ends. The CDR3 consists of 14 residues.

The V gene is TRBV18, the J gene TRBJ1-5; maybe TRBD1 (5 bases). The CDR3 loop spans 14 amino acids. Germline CDR1 is KGHSH and CDR2 is LQKENI. The germline V and J ends were trimmed by 3 bases and 6 bases, with 12 bases remaining between them. CDR3 sequence reads: CASSPRHGGQPQHF. The CDR3 bases are TGTGCCAGCTCACCCCGGCACGGGGGTCAGCCCCAGCATTTT.

V and J are TRBV6-5 and TRBJ2-7; TRBD2 matches at 7 bases. The V gene's germline CDR1 is MNHEY and CDR2 SVGAGI. Trimming removed 0 bases from V and 5 bases from J; junction bases left unmatched: 7. The CDR3 spans 15 residues. The DNA of the CDR3 is TGTGCCAGCAGTTACTCCAACGGGGGGACCCACGAGCAGTACTTC. Amino acids: CASSYSNGGTHEQYF.

This chain links TRBV7-9 with TRBJ1-4; 7 bases agree with TRBD1. After removal of 5 bases from V and 7 bases from J, the junction contained 10 bases not matched to a gene. Germline V CDR1 and CDR2: SEHNR, FQNEAQ (reference sequence). CDR3 length: 15 residues. This CDR3 is CASSIRQGRGEKLFF. DNA for the CDR3: TGTGCCAGCAGCATACGACAGGGTCGGGGTGAAAAACTGTTTTTT.

The genes are TRBV18 and TRBJ1-5; D is uncertain. The V end lost 0 bases, the J end lost 6 bases, and 15 bases lay between the germline ends. The CDR3 length is 16 residues. Per the germline V gene, CDR1 is KGHSH and CDR2 is LQKENI. The CDR3 protein is CASSPPGSSGGQPQHF. Here the CDR3 DNA reads TGTGCCAGCTCACCACCCGGGTCGAGTGGAGGTCAGCCCCAGCATTTT.

The rearrangement links TRBV28 to TRBJ1-3; D call uncertain. The V gene lost 6 bases and the J gene lost 0 bases, with 9 bases spanning the gap. CDR3 length: 14 residues. Looked up from germline, CDR1 is MDHEN and CDR2 is SYDVKM. The CDR3 coding sequence is TGTGCCAGCAGCCGCGGAAGCTCTGGAAACACCATATATTTT. Protein: CASSRGSSGNTIYF.

The chain combines TRBV6-1 with TRBJ2-1; 10 bases line up with TRBD2. CDR3 size: 15 residues. Germline lookup yields CDR1 MNHNS and CDR2 SASEGT. V lost 5 bases and J lost 5; bases outside the gene matches: 6. As DNA, the CDR3 is TGTGCCAGCAGTCTTAGCGGGGGGCCCGACAATGAGCAGTTCTTC. Translating gives CASSLSGGPDNEQFF.

V and J are TRBV4-2 and TRBJ1-2; a possible D gene is TRBD1 (6 bases). The CDR3 is 16 residues long. The germline V gene has CDR1 LGHNA and CDR2 YNFKEQ. V was shortened by 3 bases and J by 3 bases, with 17 bases between the two germline ends. The CDR3 bases are TGTGCCAGCAGCCAGGGATCTGGCAGGGGACACTATGGCTACACCTTC. Residues: CASSQGSGRGHYGYTF.

The CDR3 DNA sequence: TGTGCCAGCAGTCTATTGGGCGGACAGCGAAGCTCCTACGAGCAGTACTTC. This encodes CASSLLGGQRSSYEQYF. The rearrangement uses TRBV28 and TRBJ2-7, with D possibly TRBD1 on 6 matching bases. V dropped 5 bases and J dropped 0 bases, with 20 bases sitting between them. Germline V gene sequence: CDR1 MDHEN, CDR2 SYDVKM. The CDR3 is 17 amino acids.

The rearrangement joins TRBV11-2 to TRBJ2-7; D tentatively fits TRBD1 or TRBD2 (6 bases each). Per the germline V gene, CDR1 is SGHAT and CDR2 is FQNNGV. Trimming stripped 1 base from V and 0 bases from J, with 13 bases between. This CDR3 contains 16 residues. The CDR3 region has the DNA TGTGCCAGCAGCTTAGCCGGAGGGGGAAACTCCTACGAGCAGTACTTC. Translating gives CASSLAGGGNSYEQYF.

This clone was seen just once. This rearrangement joins TRBV5-1 to TRBJ2-1; 12 bases align to TRBD2. The CDR3 consists of 15 residues. Trimming cost V 6 bases and J 7 bases; bases outside gene matches: 8. Germline CDR1 SGHRS, CDR2 YFSETQ. CDR3 bases: TGCGCCAGCACCGTACTAGCGGGGGGTGGGAATGAGCAGTTCTTC. This gives the protein CASTVLAGGGNEQFF.

For this clone: Germline is not matched at one junction end, which may reflect a read error. Other DNA sequences of this sample code for an identical CDR3. The V gene is TRBV9, the J gene TRBJ1-2; no clear D gene. The CDR3 is 15 residues long. Germline assignment: CDR1 SGDLS and CDR2 YYNGEE. This CDR3 reads CASSVATTQIYGYTF. The CDR3 DNA follows: TGTGCCAGCAGCGTAGCTACTACGCAGATCTATGGCTACACCTTT.

The V call is TRBV9, the J call TRBJ2-1; maybe TRBD2 (5 bases). CDR3 length: 15 amino acids. The germline gives CDR1 SGDLS, CDR2 YYNGEE. V was clipped by 4 bases and J by 0 bases, with 11 bases between them. CDR3 in DNA: TGTGCCAGCAGCCCCCGTGAGGGCTCCTACAATGAGCAGTTCTTC. Translating gives CASSPREGSYNEQFF.

V and J are TRBV11-3 and TRBJ2-7; D tentatively fits TRBD1 or TRBD2 (5 bases each). This CDR3 is built from 13 residues. Germline CDR1 SGHNT, CDR2 YENEEA. Trimming removed 3 bases from V and 4 bases from J, with 10 bases in between. CDR3 protein: CASSFGGRYEQYF. CDR3 sequence (DNA): TGTGCCAGCAGCTTTGGGGGTAGGTACGAGCAGTACTTC.

The chain carries TRBV27 and TRBJ1-1; weak D call: TRBD1 (5 bases). The CDR3 contains 17 residues. V lost 6 bases and J lost 6, with 26 bases in between. Germline CDR1 reads MNHEY; CDR2 reads SMNVEV (reference sequence). The CDR3 nucleotides are TGTGCCAGCAGGTGTCAACCCTACAAGGGGTGGTCCGCTGAAGCTTTCTTT. Translation gives CASRCQPYKGWSAEAFF.